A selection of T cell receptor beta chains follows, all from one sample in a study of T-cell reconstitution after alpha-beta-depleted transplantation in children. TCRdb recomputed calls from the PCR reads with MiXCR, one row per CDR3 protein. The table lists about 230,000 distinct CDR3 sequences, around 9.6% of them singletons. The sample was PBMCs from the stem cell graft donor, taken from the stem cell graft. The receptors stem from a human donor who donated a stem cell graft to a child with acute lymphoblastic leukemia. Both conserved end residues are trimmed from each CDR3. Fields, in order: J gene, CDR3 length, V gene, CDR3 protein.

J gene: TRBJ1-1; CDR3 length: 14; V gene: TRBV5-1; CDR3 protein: ASTKTDRAWGTEAF
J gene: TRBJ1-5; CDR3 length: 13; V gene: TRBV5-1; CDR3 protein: ASSLGQGGMQPQH
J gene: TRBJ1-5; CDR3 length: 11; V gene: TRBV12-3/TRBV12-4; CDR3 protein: ASRQDYNQPQH
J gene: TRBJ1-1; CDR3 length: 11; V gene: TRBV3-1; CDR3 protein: ASSQDAEGEAF
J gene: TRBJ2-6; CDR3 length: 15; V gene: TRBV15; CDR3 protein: ATSREAGGTGANVLT
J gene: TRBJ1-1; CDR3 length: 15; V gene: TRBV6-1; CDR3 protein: ASSEKDLQKINTEAF
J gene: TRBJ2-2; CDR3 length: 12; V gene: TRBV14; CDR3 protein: ASRHRGNTGELF
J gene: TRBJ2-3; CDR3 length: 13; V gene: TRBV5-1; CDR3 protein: ASSVRTAGTDTQY
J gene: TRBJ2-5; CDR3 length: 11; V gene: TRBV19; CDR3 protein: ASSISHQETQY
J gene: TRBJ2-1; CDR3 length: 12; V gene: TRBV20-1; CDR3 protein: SADGLAGRGEQF
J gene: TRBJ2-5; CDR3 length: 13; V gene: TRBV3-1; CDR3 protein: ASSQGGRVQETQY
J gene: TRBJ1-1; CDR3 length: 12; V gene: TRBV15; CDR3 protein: ATSREGQNTEAF
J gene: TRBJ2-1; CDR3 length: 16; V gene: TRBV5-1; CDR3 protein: ASSLRGEPKSPYNEQF
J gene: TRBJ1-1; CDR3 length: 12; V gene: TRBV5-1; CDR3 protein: ASSLGLIDTEAF
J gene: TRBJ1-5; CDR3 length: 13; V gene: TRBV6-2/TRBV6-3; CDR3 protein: ASSPGTGSNQPQH
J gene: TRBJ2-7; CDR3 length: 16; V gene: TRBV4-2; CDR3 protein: ASSQEGSLGTSYSEQY
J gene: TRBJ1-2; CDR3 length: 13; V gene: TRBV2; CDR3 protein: ASSESWGSPYGYT
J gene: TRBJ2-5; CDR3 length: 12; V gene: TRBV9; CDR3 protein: ASSAYQGRETQY